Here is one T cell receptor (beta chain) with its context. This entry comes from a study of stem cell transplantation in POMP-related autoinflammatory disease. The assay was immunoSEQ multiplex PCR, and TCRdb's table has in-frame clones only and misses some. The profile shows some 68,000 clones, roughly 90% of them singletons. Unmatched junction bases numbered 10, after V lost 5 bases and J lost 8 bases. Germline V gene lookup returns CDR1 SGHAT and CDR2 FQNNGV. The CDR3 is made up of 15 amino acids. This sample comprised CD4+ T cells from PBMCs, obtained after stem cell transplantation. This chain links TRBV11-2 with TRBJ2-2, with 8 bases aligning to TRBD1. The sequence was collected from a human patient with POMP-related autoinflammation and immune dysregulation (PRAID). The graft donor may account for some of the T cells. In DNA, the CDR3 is TGTGCCAGCAGCCCCCGGACAGGGCTAAGGGGGGAGCTGTTTTTT. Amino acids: CASSPRTGLRGELFF. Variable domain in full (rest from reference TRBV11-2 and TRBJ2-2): EAGVAQSPRYKIIEKRQSVAFWCNPISGHATLYWYQQILGQGPKLLIQFQNNGVVDDSQLPKDRFSAERLKGVDSTLKIQPAKLEDSAVYLCASSPRTGLRGELFFGEGSRLTVL.